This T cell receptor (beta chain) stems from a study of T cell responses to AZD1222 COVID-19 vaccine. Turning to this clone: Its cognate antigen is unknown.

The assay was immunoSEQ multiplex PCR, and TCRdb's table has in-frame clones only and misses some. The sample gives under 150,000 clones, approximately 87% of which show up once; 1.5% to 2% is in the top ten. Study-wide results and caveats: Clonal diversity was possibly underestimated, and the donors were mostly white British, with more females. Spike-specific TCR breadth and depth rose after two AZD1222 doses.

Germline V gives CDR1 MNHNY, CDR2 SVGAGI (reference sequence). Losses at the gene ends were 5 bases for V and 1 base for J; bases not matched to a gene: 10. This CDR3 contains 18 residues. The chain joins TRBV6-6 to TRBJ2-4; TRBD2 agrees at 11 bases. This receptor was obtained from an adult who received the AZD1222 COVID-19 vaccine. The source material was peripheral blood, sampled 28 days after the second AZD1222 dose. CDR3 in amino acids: CASSRLTSGVGAKNIQYF. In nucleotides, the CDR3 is TGTGCCAGCAGTCGCCTGACTAGCGGGGTTGGGGCCAAAAACATTCAGTACTTC.